The clone carrying this T cell receptor beta chain was counted at least ten times. Antigen specificity is unknown. Trimming took 1 base from V and 0 from J, leaving 10 bases between them. Germline V gene sequence: CDR1 SGHTA, CDR2 FQGNSA. CDR3 length: 16 residues. The sample originates from a study of T cells in Graves' hyperthyroidism and ophthalmopathy. Study-level results: For ophthalmopathy, model prediction preceded onset by a median roughly 6.2 months.

Amplification targeted TCR beta CDR3 regions from RNA transcripts. HTBI primers were the set used in a first-round RT-PCR of the TCR CDR3. TCRdb ran MiXCR on the multiplex PCR reads and lists one entry per CDR3 protein. The table shows about 680,000 distinct CDR3 sequences, with about 35% occurring only once. The sequence was obtained from a woman in her forties with Graves' hyperthyroidism. What was sequenced was blood. The rearrangement joins TRBV7-2 to TRBJ1-5; D is perhaps TRBD1 (6 bases). CDR3 coding DNA: TGTGCCAGCAGCTTAGTCTCAGGGGATAGCAATCAGCCCCAGCATTTT. Translating it yields CASSLVSGDSNQPQHF.